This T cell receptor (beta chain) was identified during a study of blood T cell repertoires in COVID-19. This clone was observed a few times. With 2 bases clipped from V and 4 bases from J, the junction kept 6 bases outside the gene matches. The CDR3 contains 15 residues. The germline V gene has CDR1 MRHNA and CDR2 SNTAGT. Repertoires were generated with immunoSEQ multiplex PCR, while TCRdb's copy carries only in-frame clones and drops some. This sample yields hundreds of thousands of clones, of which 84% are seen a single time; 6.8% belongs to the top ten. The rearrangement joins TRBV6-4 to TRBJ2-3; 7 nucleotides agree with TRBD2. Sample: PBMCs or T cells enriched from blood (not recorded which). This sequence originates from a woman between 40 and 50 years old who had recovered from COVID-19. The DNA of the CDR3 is TGTGCCAGCAGTGACGTAGCGGGTGGAGCAGATACGCAGTATTTT. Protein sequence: CASSDVAGGADTQYF.